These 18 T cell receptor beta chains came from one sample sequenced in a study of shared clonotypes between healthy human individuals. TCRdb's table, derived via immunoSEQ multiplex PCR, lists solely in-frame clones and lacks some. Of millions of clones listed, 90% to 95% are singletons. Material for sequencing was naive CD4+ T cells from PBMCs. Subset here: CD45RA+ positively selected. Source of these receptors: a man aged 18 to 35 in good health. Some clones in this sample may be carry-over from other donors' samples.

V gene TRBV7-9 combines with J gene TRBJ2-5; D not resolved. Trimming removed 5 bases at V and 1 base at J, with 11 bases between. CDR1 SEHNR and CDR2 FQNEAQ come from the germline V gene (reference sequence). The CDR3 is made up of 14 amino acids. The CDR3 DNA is TGTGCCAGCAGCCCCGTTGGCCTCCAAGAGACCCAGTACTTC. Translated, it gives CASSPVGLQETQYF.

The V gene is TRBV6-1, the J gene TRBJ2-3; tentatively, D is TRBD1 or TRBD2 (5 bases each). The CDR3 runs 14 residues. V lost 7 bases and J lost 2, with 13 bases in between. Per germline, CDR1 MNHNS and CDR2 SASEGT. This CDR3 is CASNLRDLTDTQYF. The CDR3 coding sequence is TGTGCCAGCAACCTCCGGGACCTCACAGATACGCAGTATTTT.

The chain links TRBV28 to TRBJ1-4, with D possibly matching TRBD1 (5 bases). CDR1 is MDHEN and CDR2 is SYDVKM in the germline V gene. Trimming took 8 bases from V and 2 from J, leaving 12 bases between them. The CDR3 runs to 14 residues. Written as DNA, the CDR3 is TGTGCCAGCGTACCCGGGGGGACTAATGAAAAACTGTTTTTT. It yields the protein CASVPGGTNEKLFF.

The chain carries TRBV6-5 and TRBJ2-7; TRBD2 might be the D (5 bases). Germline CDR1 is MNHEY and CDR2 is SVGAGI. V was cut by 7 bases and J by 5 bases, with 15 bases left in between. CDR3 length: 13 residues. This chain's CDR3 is CASTSTSEDEQYF. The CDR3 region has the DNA TGTGCCAGCACCTCCACTAGTGAGGACGAGCAGTACTTC.

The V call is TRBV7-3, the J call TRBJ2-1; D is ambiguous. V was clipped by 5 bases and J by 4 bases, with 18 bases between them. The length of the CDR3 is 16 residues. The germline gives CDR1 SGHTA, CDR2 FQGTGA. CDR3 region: CASSPIALGPYNEQFF. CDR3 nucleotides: TGTGCCAGCAGCCCGATTGCTTTAGGGCCGTACAATGAGCAGTTCTTC. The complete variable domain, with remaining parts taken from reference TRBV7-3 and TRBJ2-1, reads GAGVSQTPSNKVTEKGKYVELRCDPISGHTALYWYRQSLGQGPEFLIYFQGTGAADDSGLPNDRFFAVRPEGSVSTLKIQRTERGDSAVYLCASSPIALGPYNEQFFGPGTRLTVL.

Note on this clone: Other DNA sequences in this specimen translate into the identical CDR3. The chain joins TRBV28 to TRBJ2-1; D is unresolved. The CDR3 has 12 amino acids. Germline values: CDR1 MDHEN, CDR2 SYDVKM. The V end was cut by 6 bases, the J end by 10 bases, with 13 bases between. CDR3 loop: CASSPQANEQFF. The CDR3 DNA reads TGTGCCAGCAGCCCCCAAGCGAACGAGCAGTTCTTC.

CDR3 in amino acids: CASSLEVQAWEQFF. The CDR3 DNA sequence: TGCGCCAGCAGCTTGGAAGTCCAGGCCTGGGAGCAGTTCTTC. The chain joins TRBV5-1 to TRBJ2-1; D not resolved. V shed 0 bases and J shed 10 bases, with 14 bases lying between them. Germline V gene lookup returns CDR1 SGHRS and CDR2 YFSETQ. This CDR3 comprises 14 residues.

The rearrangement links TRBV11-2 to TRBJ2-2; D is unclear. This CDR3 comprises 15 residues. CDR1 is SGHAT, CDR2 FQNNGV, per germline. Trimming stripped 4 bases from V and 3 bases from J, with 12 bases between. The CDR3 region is CASSSFRKDTGELFF. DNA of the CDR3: TGTGCCAGCAGCTCCTTTAGGAAGGACACCGGGGAGCTGTTTTTT.

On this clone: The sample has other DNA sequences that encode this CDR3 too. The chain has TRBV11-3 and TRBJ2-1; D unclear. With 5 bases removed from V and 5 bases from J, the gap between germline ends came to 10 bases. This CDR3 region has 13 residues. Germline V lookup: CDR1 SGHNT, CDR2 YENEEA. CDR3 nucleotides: TGTGCCAGCAGCCTCGCAGGTGACAATGAGCAGTTCTTC. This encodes CASSLAGDNEQFF.

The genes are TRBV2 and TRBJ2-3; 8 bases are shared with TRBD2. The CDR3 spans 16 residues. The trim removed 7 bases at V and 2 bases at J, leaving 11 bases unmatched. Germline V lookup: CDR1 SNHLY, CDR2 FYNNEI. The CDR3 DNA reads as TGTGCCAGCAACGGGGAAGCGGGAGTGTCCACAGATACGCAGTATTTT. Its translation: CASNGEAGVSTDTQYF.

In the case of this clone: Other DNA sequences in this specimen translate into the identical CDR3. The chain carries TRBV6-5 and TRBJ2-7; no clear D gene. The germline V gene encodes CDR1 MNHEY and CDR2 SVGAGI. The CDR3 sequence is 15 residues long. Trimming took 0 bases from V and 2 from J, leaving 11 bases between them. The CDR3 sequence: CASSYSSAGTYEQYF. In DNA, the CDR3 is TGTGCCAGCAGTTACTCGAGCGCAGGAACCTACGAGCAGTACTTC.

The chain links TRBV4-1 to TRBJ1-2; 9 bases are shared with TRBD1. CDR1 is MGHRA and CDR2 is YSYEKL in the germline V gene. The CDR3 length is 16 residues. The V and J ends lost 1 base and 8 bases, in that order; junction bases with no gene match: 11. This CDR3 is CASSQGTRDRESGYTF. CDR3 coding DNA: TGCGCCAGCAGCCAAGGGACACGGGACAGGGAAAGCGGCTACACCTTC.

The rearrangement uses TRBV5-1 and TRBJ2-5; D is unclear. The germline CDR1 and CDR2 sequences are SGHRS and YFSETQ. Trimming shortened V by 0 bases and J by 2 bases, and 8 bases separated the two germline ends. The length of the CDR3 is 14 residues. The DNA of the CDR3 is TGCGCCAGCAGCTTGGAGTCGACTCAAGAGACCCAGTACTTC. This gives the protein CASSLESTQETQYF.

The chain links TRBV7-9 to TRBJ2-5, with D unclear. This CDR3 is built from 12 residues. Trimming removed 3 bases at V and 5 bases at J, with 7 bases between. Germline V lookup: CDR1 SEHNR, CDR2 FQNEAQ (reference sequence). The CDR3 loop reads CASSFNRETQYF. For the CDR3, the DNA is TGTGCCAGCAGCTTCAATAGGGAGACCCAGTACTTC.

The DNA for the CDR3 is TGCGCCAGCAGCTTTCAGGGTACGGACGAGCAGTACTTC. This gives the protein CASSFQGTDEQYF. This chain connects TRBV5-1 to TRBJ2-7, with D maybe TRBD1 (5 bases). Germline assignment: CDR1 SGHRS and CDR2 YFSETQ. The CDR3 totals 13 residues. The V end was cut by 2 bases, the J end by 5 bases, with 11 bases between.

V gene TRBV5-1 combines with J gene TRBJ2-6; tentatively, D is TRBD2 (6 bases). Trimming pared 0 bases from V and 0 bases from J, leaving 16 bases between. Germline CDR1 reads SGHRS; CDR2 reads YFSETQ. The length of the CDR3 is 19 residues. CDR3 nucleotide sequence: TGCGCCAGCAGCTTGGGCTGGGGGGACCTGAGCTCTGGGGCCAACGTCCTGACTTTC. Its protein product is CASSLGWGDLSSGANVLTF.

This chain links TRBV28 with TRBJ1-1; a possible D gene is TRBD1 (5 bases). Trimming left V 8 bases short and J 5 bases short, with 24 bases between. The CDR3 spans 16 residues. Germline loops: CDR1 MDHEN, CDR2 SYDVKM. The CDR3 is CASGSSGARGWTEAFF. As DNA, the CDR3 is TGTGCCAGCGGTTCCTCGGGCGCTCGGGGGTGGACTGAAGCTTTCTTT.

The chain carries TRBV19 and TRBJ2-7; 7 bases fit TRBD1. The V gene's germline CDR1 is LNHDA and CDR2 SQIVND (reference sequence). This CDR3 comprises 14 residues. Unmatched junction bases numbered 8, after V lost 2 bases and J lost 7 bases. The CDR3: CASSITGDPREQYF. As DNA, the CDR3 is TGTGCCAGTAGTATAACAGGGGATCCTCGAGAGCAGTACTTC.